Below are 4 T cell receptor beta chains sequenced from a single sample in a study of glioma-infiltrating T cells after dendritic cell vaccination. The table came from immunoSEQ multiplex PCR; TCRdb's copy has only in-frame clones and leaves some out. Of tens of thousands of clones listed, approximately 80% are singletons. Time point noted: after dendritic cell vaccination, including at tumor progression/relapse. Sample: blood, taken after dendritic cell vaccination. The receptors were sampled from a human donor with glioblastoma.

The genes are TRBV4-1 and TRBJ1-6, with TRBD1 matching 7 bases. CDR1 is MGHRA and CDR2 is YSYEKL in the germline V gene. J was trimmed by 5 bases and V by 0 bases; bases with no gene match: 4. The CDR3 has 16 amino acids. CDR3 region: CASSQDSGTDNSPLHF. The CDR3 bases are TGCGCCAGCAGCCAAGATTCGGGGACAGATAATTCACCCCTCCACTTT.

This rearrangement joins TRBV6-6 to TRBJ1-5; D gene unclear. The CDR3 extends over 13 amino acids. In germline, CDR1 is MNHNY, CDR2 SVGAGI (reference sequence). With 7 bases removed from V and 4 bases from J, the gap between germline ends came to 11 bases. In DNA, the CDR3 is TGTGCCAGCATCCTGCAGGATAATCAGCCCCAGCATTTT. It yields the protein CASILQDNQPQHF.

The V call is TRBV6-5, the J call TRBJ1-1; perhaps TRBD1 as D (5 bases). There are 14 residues in the CDR3. Trimming took off 3 bases at V and 5 bases at J, with 13 bases between the two ends. Germline lookup yields CDR1 MNHEY and CDR2 SVGAGI. The DNA of the CDR3 is TGTGCCAGCAGTTATATAGACTCAGGGACTGAAGCTTTCTTT. Its translation is CASSYIDSGTEAFF.

The chain combines TRBV12-5 with TRBJ2-1, with D hard to call. The germline CDR1 and CDR2 sequences are LGHNT and FRNRAP. The CDR3 length is 12 residues. V gave up 3 bases and J gave up 9 bases, with 9 bases separating them. The CDR3 bases are TGTGCTAGTGGTTTCGGAGCGTTTGAGCAGTTCTTC. Its protein product is CASGFGAFEQFF. The full variable domain, completed using reference TRBV12-5 and TRBJ2-1, is DARVTQTPRHKVTEMGQEVTMRCQPILGHNTVFWYRQTMMQGLELLAYFRNRAPLDDSGMPKDRFSAEMPDATLATLKIQPSEPRDSAVYFCASGFGAFEQFFGPGTRLTVL.